This TCR beta chain emerged from a study of low-dose radiotherapy and immunotherapy resistance in tumors (dated by TCRdb to about 2022). Background on the whole study: In Cohort 1, 0.5 Gy per fraction was delivered every 2 weeks, and a total PTV dose of 6.5 Gy was prescribed. Eight patients were included in the translational analysis, namely three from the first dose cohort plus the first five from the second dose cohort. Aspirin 300 mg was taken orally once daily by patients for four cycles, starting on cycle 1 day 1. Patients in Cohort 2 were given 1 Gy per fraction every two weeks, for a total of 13 Gy across 26 weeks. Intravenous cyclophosphamide at 200 mg/m2 was administered every two weeks, one day ahead of each radiation and immunotherapy administration. Nivolumab and ipilimumab were both given intravenously, with nivolumab at a 240 mg flat dose every two weeks and ipilimumab at 1 mg/kg every six weeks. No randomization into treatment groups was done for the people taking part in the trial. To make first-strand cDNA, Superscript III was used along with a set of TRAV- and TRBV-specific primers so that both the TCRalpha and TCRbeta chains were covered.

From the germline V gene, CDR1 is ENHRY and CDR2 is SYGVKD. Measured from the cysteine to the phenylalanine, the CDR3 is 14 residues long. Solely the CDR3 DNA is kept, with 42 bases framed from the first base. V was cut back by 0 bases and J by 4 bases, leaving a gap of 9 bases between them. The sample's time point label, in plain terms: after trial treatment. What the treatment or condition label conveys for this sample: LDRT plus nivolumab, ipilimumab, low-dose cyclophosphamide and aspirin (RACIN trial). Donors were enrolled in RACIN, a single-arm phase I dose-escalation trial in which nivolumab, ipilimumab, aspirin, low-dose cyclophosphamide and low-dose radiotherapy were combined. Eligible patients had advanced, TIL-negative solid tumors. Details on this clonotype: Which antigen it targets is not known. No much larger clone exists at a distance of one base, and base qualities are not known.

TCRdb lists the instrument as Illumina HiSeq 2500. A roughly 20-cycle PCR with Phusion amplified the TCRs, pairing a constant-region primer with the adapter that was attached to the V primers. The MessageAmp II aRNA Amplification Kit was used to amplify the isolated mRNA, with in vitro transcription run for 15 to 20 hours at 37 degrees C. The Dynabeads mRNA DIRECT Purification Kit was used to isolate mRNA for TCR sequencing. A second approximately 25-cycle Phusion PCR added indexed Illumina adapters, and products were purified with AMPure XP beads. Regarding the original processing steps: Using custom Perl scripts, TCR sequences that encoded the same protein were pooled, out-of-frame sequences were dropped, and the abundance of each clonotype was calculated. Any TCR sequence backed by just one read was left out of the analysis. Repertoire metrics included Shannon entropy, Gini index, clonality, richness, and frequency of TCRs shared between repertoires. In TCRdb, the public reads were trimmed at Q25 with fastp and aligned with MiXCR, with productive beta chains retained. Every CDR3 protein is listed once, alongside the most common genes and DNA of its rows. The V and J calls follow TCRdb's processing rather than the paper's. This sample is represented by roughly 52,000 distinct CDR3 sequences; approximately 35% of them were singletons. The top ten clonotypes cover under 8.5% of the sample.

This chain joins TRBV10-3 to TRBJ1-2, with no confident D gene call. The source is a male donor with rectosigmoid adenocarcinoma. Material: PBMCs, obtained after low-dose radiotherapy plus immunotherapy. The CDR3 region reads CAISESGGIYGYTF. In nucleotide form, the sequence is TGTGCCATCAGTGAGTCCGGAGGGATCTATGGCTACACCTTC.